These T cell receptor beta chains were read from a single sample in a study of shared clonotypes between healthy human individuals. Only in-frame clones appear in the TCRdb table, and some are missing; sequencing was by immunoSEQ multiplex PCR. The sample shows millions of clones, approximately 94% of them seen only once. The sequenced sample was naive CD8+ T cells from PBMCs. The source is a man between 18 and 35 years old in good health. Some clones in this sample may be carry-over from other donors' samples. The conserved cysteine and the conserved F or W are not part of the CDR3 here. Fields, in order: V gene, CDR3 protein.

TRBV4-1 ASSVYGYAEQF
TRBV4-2 ASSQGRGPQNEQF
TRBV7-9 ASSPTGTLGLSSYEQY
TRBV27 ASSHRVGGADGYT
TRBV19 ASTGERETQY
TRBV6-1 ASSELKGSNEQY
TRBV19 ASTWDRGPYSNQPQH
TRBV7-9 ASIWVDEQF
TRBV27 ASRTRTGRTGELF
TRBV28 ASSFESSGNTIY
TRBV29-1 SVAHSGTGEQY
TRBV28 ASSLSGYNEQF
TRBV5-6 ASRLGVGPEAF
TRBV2 ASSQSSRVLYNEQF
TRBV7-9 ASSLADAGSGNTIY
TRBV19 ASSIFPAGVSNEQF
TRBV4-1 ASSLGQGVTEAF
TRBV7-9 ASSSRQGATEAF
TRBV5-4 ASSPLGEGEDYGYT
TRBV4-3 ASSQDRTYEQY
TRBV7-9 ASSSNRGYSTDTQY
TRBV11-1 ASSLGQVPSSYEQY
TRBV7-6 ASSLGTSEADTQY
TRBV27 ASSLDSMTITEAF
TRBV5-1 ASSLEAGGDFGTDTQY
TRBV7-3 ASSLNGGTSGRTYEQY
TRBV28 ASSSTDRESGYT
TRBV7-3 ASSLRVRDEQY
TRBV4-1 ASSQVGGRFGEQY
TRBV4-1 ASSLQRLDREPEQY
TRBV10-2 ASNQGASNQPQH
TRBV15 ATSRPYTNQPQH
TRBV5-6 ASSFLNQPQH
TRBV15 ATSAVAAGDGNEQF
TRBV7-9 AAEGREQYEQY